Below, 20 T cell receptor beta chains from the same sample are listed, as sequenced in a study of cytomegalovirus exposure and HLA in healthy donors. PCR employed 60 Vbeta and 13 Jbeta primers. Method: immunoSEQ multiplex PCR; TCRdb's copy keeps in-frame clones and lacks some. In the table there are roughly 98,000 clones, over 60% of which are singletons. The specimen was PBMCs. These receptors were obtained from a female donor in good health and CMV-seronegative.

The V call is TRBV11-1, the J call TRBJ1-6, with D possibly matching TRBD1 (5 bases). The CDR3 consists of 15 residues. The V gene lost 3 bases and the J gene lost 0 bases, with 6 bases spanning the gap. Germline V gene data show CDR1 as SGHAT and CDR2 as FQDESV (reference sequence). CDR3 amino acids: CASSFGGSYNSPLHF. The CDR3 DNA follows: TGTGCCAGCAGCTTCGGGGGCTCCTATAATTCACCCCTCCACTTT.

The chain joins TRBV6-5 to TRBJ2-5; 8 bases align to TRBD2. This CDR3 has 15 amino acids. The V gene's germline CDR1 is MNHEY and CDR2 SVGAGI. The J segment lost 10 bases and the V segment lost 6 bases, leaving 16 bases of the junction unmatched. The CDR3 sequence: CASSPDRPPRGGQYF. Written as DNA, the CDR3 is TGTGCCAGCAGCCCAGACAGGCCACCACGGGGGGGCCAGTACTTC.

This rearrangement joins TRBV7-6 to TRBJ1-1; 8 bases match TRBD1. The germline V gene encodes CDR1 SGHVS and CDR2 FNYEAQ. The CDR3 totals 14 residues. J gave up 5 bases and V 3 bases, and 5 bases lay outside the gene matches. CDR3 protein: CASSFEQGGTEAFF. CDR3 in DNA: TGTGCCAGCAGCTTTGAACAGGGGGGGACTGAAGCTTTCTTT.

The chain recombines TRBV2 with TRBJ1-3; unclear D gene. Germline CDR1 SNHLY, CDR2 FYNNEI. The V and J ends lost 1 base and 0 bases respectively, with 19 bases between them. This CDR3 spans 19 amino acids. The CDR3, as DNA: TGTGCCAGCAGTGAAGGTCCCTTTCGGGCGGGGATCTCTGGAAACACCATATATTTT. Translation gives CASSEGPFRAGISGNTIYF.

This clone has just a few counts. CDR3 in amino acids: CASSLWSSGTPSTDTQYF. In DNA, the CDR3 is TGTGCCAGCAGTTTATGGTCTAGCGGGACCCCTAGCACAGATACGCAGTATTTT. The chain is built from TRBV28 and TRBJ2-3; 9 bases align to TRBD2. The V segment lost 0 bases and the J segment 0 bases; nucleotides outside the gene matches: 7. CDR3 length: 18 amino acids. The germline gives CDR1 MDHEN, CDR2 SYDVKM.

On this clone: The junction does not match germline at one end; this may be a read error. This sample also contains other DNA sequences that code for the same CDR3. J is TRBJ1-2 and V is TRBV29-1; D is ambiguous. The CDR3 runs 12 residues. Germline values: CDR1 SQVTM, CDR2 ANQGSEA. The CDR3 spells CSVEGLNYGYTF. The CDR3 DNA reads TGCAGCGTCGAAGGTCTTAACTATGGCTACACCTTC.

The table lists this clone with a count of one. J is TRBJ2-7 and V is TRBV7-9; TRBD1 agrees at 9 bases. The CDR3 has 15 residues. Germline values: CDR1 SEHNR, CDR2 FQNEAQ (reference sequence). After removal of 5 bases from V and 5 bases from J, the junction contained 10 bases not matched to a gene. The DNA for the CDR3 is TGTGCCAGCAGCCCCGACAGGGGGTTATGGAACGAGCAGTACTTC. Amino acid sequence: CASSPDRGLWNEQYF.

The rearrangement uses TRBV7-3 and TRBJ2-6; D gene uncertain. This CDR3 spans 16 amino acids. The germline V and J ends were trimmed by 2 bases and 2 bases, with 10 bases remaining between them. Germline CDR1 is SGHTA and CDR2 is FQGTGA. The CDR3 coding sequence is TGTGCCAGCAGCTTACCGCGTGAAGCTGGGGCCAACGTCCTGACTTTC. It specifies CASSLPREAGANVLTF.

This chain joins TRBV11-1 and TRBJ2-2; TRBD2 agrees at 12 bases. The CDR3 contains 16 residues. The V and J ends lost 5 bases and 7 bases, in that order; junction bases with no gene match: 8. CDR1 SGHAT and CDR2 FQDESV come from the germline V gene (reference sequence). The CDR3 spells CASSPRTSGELGELFF. The CDR3, as DNA: TGTGCCAGCAGCCCCCGGACTAGCGGGGAACTCGGGGAGCTGTTTTTT.

The chain joins TRBV25-1 to TRBJ1-1, with 8 bases matching TRBD1. From germline, CDR1 is MGHDK and CDR2 SYGVNS. The CDR3 consists of 15 residues. Losses at the gene ends were 4 bases for V and 3 bases for J; bases not matched to a gene: 7. In DNA, the CDR3 is TGTGCCAGCAGTGCTGGACAGGGAAAGGACACTGAAGCTTTCTTT. This encodes CASSAGQGKDTEAFF.

This clone was observed a handful of times. The V and J genes are TRBV5-1 and TRBJ2-3, with 7 bases that match TRBD2. The CDR3 spans 16 residues. The germline gives CDR1 SGHRS, CDR2 YFSETQ. V trimming: 4 bases; J trimming: 0 bases; junction bases outside the gene matches: 8. This CDR3 is CASSPGGEGSTDTQYF. The CDR3 coding sequence is TGCGCCAGCAGCCCGGGAGGAGAAGGGAGCACAGATACGCAGTATTTT.

The chain combines TRBV30 with TRBJ2-5; the match to TRBD1 covers 10 bases. Germline lookup yields CDR1 GTSNPN and CDR2 SVGIG (reference sequence). This CDR3 spans 13 amino acids. J was trimmed by 13 bases and V by 2 bases; bases with no gene match: 10. The CDR3 loop is CAWSPNPDRGMYF. DNA for the CDR3: TGTGCCTGGAGTCCCAACCCGGACAGGGGGATGTACTTC.

V gene TRBV30 combines with J gene TRBJ1-4, with D possibly matching TRBD1 (6 bases). V shed 4 bases and J shed 4 bases, with 13 bases lying between them. Germline CDR1 GTSNPN, CDR2 SVGIG (reference sequence). The CDR3 runs 14 residues. CDR3 sequence: CAWTKQGFNEKLFF. The CDR3, as DNA: TGTGCCTGGACTAAACAGGGATTTAATGAAAAACTGTTTTTT. The full variable domain, with the rest looked up from reference TRBV30 and TRBJ1-4, is SQTIHQWPATLVQPVGSPLSLECTVEGTSNPNLYWYRQAAGRGLQLLFYSVGIGQISSEVPQNLSASRPQDRQFILSSKKLLLSDSGFYLCAWTKQGFNEKLFFGSGTQLSVL.

CDR3 residues: CASSQGLGPYEQYF. For the CDR3, the DNA is TGTGCCAGCAGCCAAGGCCTGGGGCCCTACGAGCAGTACTTC. The rearrangement links TRBV4-2 to TRBJ2-7; D may be TRBD1 (5 bases). The CDR3 is 14 amino acids. The germline CDR1 and CDR2 sequences are LGHNA and YNFKEQ. V lost 1 base and J 2 bases, leaving 9 bases between the germline ends.

The chain is built from TRBV28 and TRBJ1-5; D is possibly TRBD1 (6 bases). The CDR3 has 17 residues. The V gene lost 4 bases and the J gene lost 3 bases, with 19 bases spanning the gap. Germline V gene lookup returns CDR1 MDHEN and CDR2 SYDVKM. The CDR3 DNA is TGTGCCAGCAGTTCCCCAACCCCTGACAGGATCAATCAGCCCCAGCATTTT. Protein sequence: CASSSPTPDRINQPQHF.

The chain carries TRBV19 and TRBJ1-1; 8 bases agree with TRBD1. Germline loops: CDR1 LNHDA, CDR2 SQIVND (reference sequence). Unmatched junction bases numbered 9, after V lost 3 bases and J lost 0 bases. CDR3 length: 17 amino acids. CDR3 region: CASSIRGQVWMNTEAFF. CDR3 bases: TGTGCCAGTAGTATCAGGGGACAGGTTTGGATGAACACTGAAGCTTTCTTT.

The V and J genes are TRBV28 and TRBJ1-5; D is uncertain. The CDR3 runs 16 residues. Trimming cost V 5 bases and J 0 bases, with 14 bases left between them. Germline V gene lookup returns CDR1 MDHEN and CDR2 SYDVKM. CDR3 residues: CASSPTVSLSNQPQHF. DNA of the CDR3: TGTGCCAGCAGTCCTACGGTGTCCCTTAGCAATCAGCCCCAGCATTTT.

The chain couples TRBV5-1 to TRBJ2-5, with TRBD2 identical over 13 bases. TRBJ2-7 matches the DNA end more closely, so the J call is doubtful. This CDR3 spans 14 amino acids. From germline, CDR1 is SGHRS and CDR2 YFSETQ. In nucleotides, the CDR3 is TGCGCCAGCAGCGCGGGACTAGCGGGGAGCGAGCAGTACTTC. Its translation is CASSAGLAGSEQYF.

DNA for the CDR3: TGTGCCAGCAGCGGGATAGGACTAGGCGAGACCCAGTACTTC. Its translation is CASSGIGLGETQYF. This chain connects TRBV5-6 to TRBJ2-5; 7 bases match TRBD2. This CDR3 is 14 amino acids long. The J segment lost 5 bases and the V segment lost 4 bases, leaving 8 bases of the junction unmatched. Germline V CDR1 and CDR2: SGHDT, YYEEEE.

The V and J genes are TRBV7-2 and TRBJ1-1, with a possible D match to TRBD1 (6 bases). The germline gives CDR1 SGHTA, CDR2 FQGNSA. CDR3 length: 16 amino acids. Trimming shortened V by 1 base and J by 7 bases, and 19 bases separated the two germline ends. This CDR3 reads CASSLGGGRRGDEAFF. CDR3 in DNA: TGTGCCAGCAGCTTAGGCGGGGGCCGGCGTGGAGATGAAGCTTTCTTT.